A single sample is the source of the 22 T cell receptor beta chains below, sequenced in a study of cytomegalovirus exposure and HLA in healthy donors. The PCR was carried out with 60 Vbeta primers and 13 Jbeta primers. Profiling relied on immunoSEQ multiplex PCR, and the TCRdb table lists in-frame clones only, not all of them. The sample lists roughly 160,000 clones, around 80% occurring once. Source material: PBMCs. These receptors were taken from a woman in her fifties or sixties in good health and CMV-seropositive.

The V gene is TRBV11-2, the J gene TRBJ2-5, with a tentative D call TRBD2 (5 bases). V lost 5 bases and J 1 base, leaving 14 bases between the germline ends. Germline values: CDR1 SGHAT, CDR2 FQNNGV. The CDR3 runs to 15 residues. DNA for the CDR3: TGTGCCAGCAGCGTTAGGGCCGGGATCCAAGAGACCCAGTACTTC. Its translation is CASSVRAGIQETQYF.

The chain joins TRBV7-8 to TRBJ1-1; no clear D. The V and J ends lost 3 bases and 4 bases respectively, with 9 bases between them. The CDR3 runs to 13 residues. The V gene's germline CDR1 is SGHVS and CDR2 FQNEAQ. The CDR3 protein is CASSLRETTEAFF. CDR3 sequence (DNA): TGTGCCAGCAGCTTGAGGGAGACCACTGAAGCTTTCTTT. Combining the CDR3 with reference TRBV7-8 and TRBJ1-1 gives the whole variable domain GAGVSQSPRYKVAKRGQDVALRCDPISGHVSLFWYQQALGQGPEFLTYFQNEAQLDKSGLPSDRFFAERPEGSVSTLKIQRTQQEDSAVYLCASSLRETTEAFFGQGTRLTVV.

This rearrangement joins TRBV9 to TRBJ2-2; TRBD2 matches at 15 bases. CDR1 is SGDLS and CDR2 is YYNGEE in the germline V gene. Losses at the gene ends were 6 bases for V and 6 bases for J; bases not matched to a gene: 6. The CDR3 contains 16 residues. The DNA for the CDR3 is TGTGCCAGCACCCCCCGGACTAGCGGGAGGGCCGGGGAGCTGTTTTTT. It encodes CASTPRTSGRAGELFF.

This chain connects TRBV12-5 to TRBJ2-2, with 10 bases identical to TRBD1. Germline values: CDR1 LGHNT, CDR2 FRNRAP. The CDR3 is made up of 15 amino acids. V was clipped by 6 bases and J by 3 bases; unmatched bases: 4. CDR3 nucleotide sequence: TGTGCTAGTGGACTGGGACAGGGGTACACCGGGGAGCTGTTTTTT. This sequence encodes CASGLGQGYTGELFF.

The chain joins TRBV5-8 to TRBJ2-5; 12 nucleotides line up with TRBD2. Germline V gives CDR1 SGHTS, CDR2 YDEGEE. The ends lost 3 bases at V and 10 bases at J; junction bases unmatched: 10. This CDR3 region has 15 residues. The CDR3 sequence: CASSSDPGLAGSQYF. The CDR3, as DNA: TGTGCCAGCAGCTCCGACCCCGGACTAGCGGGGAGCCAGTACTTC.

The gene calls are TRBV2 and TRBJ1-2; 9 bases match TRBD1. This CDR3 contains 16 residues. Germline CDR1 and CDR2: SNHLY and FYNNEI. With V trimmed by 8 bases and J by 4 bases, 14 bases remained unmatched. The CDR3 region has the DNA TGTGCCAGCCGGGAGGGGACAGGGTTAGTTGGCTATGGCTACACCTTC. Encoded protein: CASREGTGLVGYGYTF.

With regard to this clone: The sample holds other DNA sequences that translate to the same CDR3. The chain recombines TRBV7-2 with TRBJ2-7; 12 bases are a match to TRBD2. CDR1 is SGHTA and CDR2 is FQGNSA in the germline V gene. The CDR3 extends over 15 amino acids. Germline trimming cut 5 bases from V and 2 bases from J; bases unmatched to any gene: 4. The DNA of the CDR3 is TGTGCCAGCAGCCTAGGACTAGCGGGGCCCTACGAGCAGTACTTC. Translated: CASSLGLAGPYEQYF.

As for this clone: The limits of the CDR3 on the DNA are not certain, so only TCRdb's listed CDR3 is given. This chain joins TRBV27 and TRBJ1-1; the D segment call TRBD1 is taken from the table without a DNA check. The CDR3 totals 13 residues, both ends included. In germline, CDR1 is MNHEY, CDR2 SMNVEV (reference sequence). The CDR3 sequence: CASSLFWPTEAFF.

On this clone: The sample holds other DNA sequences that translate to the same CDR3. The rearrangement uses TRBV7-9 and TRBJ1-5; 10 positions agree with TRBD1. There are 17 residues in the CDR3. V dropped 1 base and J dropped 6; count of bases not matched to a gene: 9. Per germline, CDR1 SEHNR and CDR2 FQNEAQ (reference sequence). The CDR3: CASSLEGTGEMSQPQHF. CDR3 nucleotide sequence: TGTGCCAGCAGCTTAGAAGGGACAGGGGAAATGAGTCAGCCCCAGCATTTT.

The chain couples TRBV18 to TRBJ1-6; 7 nucleotides match TRBD1. V lost 3 bases to trimming and J lost 6 bases; unmatched junction nucleotides: 5. Germline V CDR1 and CDR2: KGHSH, LQKENI. This CDR3 is built from 15 residues. The CDR3 protein is CASSPPGQANSPLHF. The DNA of the CDR3 is TGTGCCAGCTCACCCCCCGGACAGGCTAATTCACCCCTCCACTTT.

The gene calls are TRBV7-2 and TRBJ1-3; D not certain. Trimming took off 8 bases at V and 0 bases at J, with 17 bases between the two ends. The CDR3 is 16 amino acids. CDR1 is SGHTA and CDR2 is FQGNSA in the germline V gene. Written as DNA, the CDR3 is TGTGCCAGCGGATCACGGCGGGATAGCTCTGGAAACACCATATATTTT. Translating gives CASGSRRDSSGNTIYF.

V and J are TRBV9 and TRBJ2-2; no reliable D call. CDR3 length equals 12 residues. Trimming removed 5 bases from V and 3 bases from J, with 5 bases in between. The germline V gene has CDR1 SGDLS and CDR2 YYNGEE. The CDR3 here is CASSRDTGELFF. The CDR3 DNA is TGTGCCAGCAGTCGGGACACCGGGGAGCTGTTTTTT.

This chain links TRBV6-5 with TRBJ1-1; 7 bases fit TRBD1. V was pared by 5 bases and J by 1 base, with 4 bases of the junction left unmatched. This CDR3 is built from 14 residues. The V gene's germline CDR1 is MNHEY and CDR2 SVGAGI. CDR3 in DNA: TGTGCCAGCAGTACTAGGGGGCAGAACACTGAAGCTTTCTTT. This gives the protein CASSTRGQNTEAFF.

This clone has a single count. This chain joins TRBV6-5 and TRBJ1-2; TRBD1 matches at 7 bases. With V trimmed by 6 bases and J by 0 bases, 1 base remained unmatched. The CDR3 has 13 amino acids. The germline V gene encodes CDR1 MNHEY and CDR2 SVGAGI. The CDR3 region is CASRQGPNYGYTF. The CDR3 nucleotides read TGTGCCAGCAGACAGGGGCCTAACTATGGCTACACCTTC.

The J gene is TRBJ1-5, the V gene TRBV5-5; 9 bases fit TRBD1. Germline lookup yields CDR1 SGHKS and CDR2 YYEKEE (reference sequence). The CDR3 runs to 15 residues. V lost 4 bases, J lost 4 bases, and 6 bases stayed unmatched. CDR3 bases: TGTGCCAGCAGCCCGACCGGACAGGGGAATCAGCCCCAGCATTTT. Its protein product is CASSPTGQGNQPQHF.

The rearrangement uses TRBV6-1 and TRBJ1-5; perhaps TRBD1 as D (6 bases). The CDR3 is made up of 14 amino acids. Germline V gene lookup returns CDR1 MNHNS and CDR2 SASEGT. Trimming took off 6 bases at V and 5 bases at J, with 14 bases between the two ends. For the CDR3, the DNA is TGTGCCAGCAGCGACGGGACACTCGATCAGCCCCAGCATTTT. The encoded protein is CASSDGTLDQPQHF.

V is TRBV7-2 and J is TRBJ1-2; D ambiguous. The CDR3 loop spans 11 amino acids. The germline gives CDR1 SGHTA, CDR2 FQGNSA. The ends were cut back, 5 bases at V and 10 bases at J, with 11 bases in the middle. The CDR3 bases are TGTGCCAGCAGCAGAGCGGAATTCTACACCTTC. Protein product: CASSRAEFYTF.

V usage is TRBV27 and J usage is TRBJ1-1, with 9 nucleotides matching TRBD1. The CDR3 length is 18 residues. Germline V lookup: CDR1 MNHEY, CDR2 SMNVEV (reference sequence). The V gene end was trimmed by 3 bases and the J gene end by 4 bases; junction bases not matched to a gene: 15. The CDR3 here is CASSFYRGRSGGSTEAFF. DNA of the CDR3: TGTGCCAGCAGTTTTTACAGGGGGCGTTCGGGGGGGAGCACTGAAGCTTTCTTT.

V gene TRBV14 combines with J gene TRBJ1-1; TRBD1 matches 7 bases. V dropped 6 bases and J dropped 7; count of bases not matched to a gene: 8. Germline CDR1 is SGHDN and CDR2 is FVKESK. This CDR3 is 13 amino acids long. CDR3 sequence (DNA): TGTGCCAGCAGTCGACAGGGAGGTGGTGAAGCTTTCTTT. It translates to CASSRQGGGEAFF.

The gene calls are TRBV27 and TRBJ2-7; possibly TRBD1 for D (5 bases). This CDR3 comprises 13 residues. Germline lookup yields CDR1 MNHEY and CDR2 SMNVEV (reference sequence). V dropped 9 bases and J dropped 4 bases, with 16 bases sitting between them. The CDR3 reads CARGRIVGYEQYF. CDR3 bases: TGTGCCAGGGGGCGGATCGTGGGGTACGAGCAGTACTTC.

The chain has TRBV2 and TRBJ1-1; 12 nucleotides match TRBD1. The CDR3 totals 15 residues. Trimming removed 5 bases from V and 4 bases from J; junction bases left unmatched: 5. Per the germline V gene, CDR1 is SNHLY and CDR2 is FYNNEI. CDR3 bases: TGTGCCAGCAGTAACCGGGACAGGGGGCTCACTGAAGCTTTCTTT. Amino acid sequence: CASSNRDRGLTEAFF.

Details on this clone: Sequence at one end of the junction differs from germline and may be a read error. The chain is built from TRBV7-7 and TRBJ2-3; a possible D gene is TRBD2 (7 bases). The CDR3 has 13 residues. Germline V gene sequence: CDR1 SSHAT, CDR2 FNYEAQ (reference sequence). The CDR3, as DNA: TGTGCTAGCAGCTGGAAGGGGGGGGATACGCAGTATTTT. Translating it yields CASSWKGGDTQYF.